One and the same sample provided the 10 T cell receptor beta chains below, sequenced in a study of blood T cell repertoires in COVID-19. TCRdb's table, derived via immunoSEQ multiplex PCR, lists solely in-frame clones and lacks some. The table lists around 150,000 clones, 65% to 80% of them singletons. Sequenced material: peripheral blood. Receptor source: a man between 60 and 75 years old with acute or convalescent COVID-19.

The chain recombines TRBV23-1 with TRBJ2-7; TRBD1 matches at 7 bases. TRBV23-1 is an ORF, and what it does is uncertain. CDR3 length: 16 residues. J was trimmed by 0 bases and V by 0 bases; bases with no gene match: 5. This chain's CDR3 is CASSQSPGQVSYEQYF. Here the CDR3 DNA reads TGCGCCAGCAGTCAATCCCCCGGACAGGTCTCCTACGAGCAGTACTTC.

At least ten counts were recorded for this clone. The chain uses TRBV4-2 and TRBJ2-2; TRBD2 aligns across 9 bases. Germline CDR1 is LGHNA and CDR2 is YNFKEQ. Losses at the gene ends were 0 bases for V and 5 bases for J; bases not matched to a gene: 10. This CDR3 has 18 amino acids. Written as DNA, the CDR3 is TGTGCCAGCAGCCAAGATTTTGCGGGAGGGCCCAGGACCGGGGAGCTGTTTTTT. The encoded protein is CASSQDFAGGPRTGELFF.

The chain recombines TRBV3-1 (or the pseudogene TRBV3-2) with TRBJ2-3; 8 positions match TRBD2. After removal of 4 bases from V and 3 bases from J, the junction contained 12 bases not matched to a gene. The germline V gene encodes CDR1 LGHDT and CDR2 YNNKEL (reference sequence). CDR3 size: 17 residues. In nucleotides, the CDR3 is TGTGCCAGCAGCCCCCCCCCACGAGCGGGAGAAACAGATACGCAGTATTTT. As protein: CASSPPPRAGETDTQYF.

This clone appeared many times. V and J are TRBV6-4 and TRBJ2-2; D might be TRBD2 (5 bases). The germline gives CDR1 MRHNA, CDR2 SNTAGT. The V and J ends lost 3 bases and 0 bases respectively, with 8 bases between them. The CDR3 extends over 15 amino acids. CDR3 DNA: TGTGCCAGCAGTGAAGGGAGCTCGAACACCGGGGAGCTGTTTTTT. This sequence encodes CASSEGSSNTGELFF.

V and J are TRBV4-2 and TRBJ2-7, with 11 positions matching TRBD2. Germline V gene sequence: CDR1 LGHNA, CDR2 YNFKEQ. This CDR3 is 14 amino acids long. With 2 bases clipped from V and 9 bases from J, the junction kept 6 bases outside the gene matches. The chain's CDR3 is CASSQSGLAEAQYF. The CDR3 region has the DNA TGTGCCAGCAGCCAATCGGGACTAGCGGAGGCGCAGTACTTC.

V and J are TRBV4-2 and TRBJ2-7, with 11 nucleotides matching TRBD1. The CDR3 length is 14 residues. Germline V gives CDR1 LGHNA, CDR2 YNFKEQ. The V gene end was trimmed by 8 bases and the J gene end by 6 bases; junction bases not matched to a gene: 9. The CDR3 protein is CASSRDRGGLEQYF. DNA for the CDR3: TGTGCCAGCTCGAGGGACAGGGGGGGGCTCGAGCAGTACTTC.

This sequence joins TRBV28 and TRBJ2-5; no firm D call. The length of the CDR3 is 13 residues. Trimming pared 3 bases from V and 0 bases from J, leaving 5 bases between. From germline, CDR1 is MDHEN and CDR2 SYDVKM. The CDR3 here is CASSLAYQETQYF. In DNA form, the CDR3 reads TGTGCCAGCAGTTTGGCATACCAAGAGACCCAGTACTTC.

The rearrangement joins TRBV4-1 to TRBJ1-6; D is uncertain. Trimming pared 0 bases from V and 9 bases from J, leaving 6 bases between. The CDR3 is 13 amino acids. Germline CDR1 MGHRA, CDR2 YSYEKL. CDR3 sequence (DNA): TGCGCCAGCAGCCAAGAGGGCAGTTCACCCCTCCACTTT. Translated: CASSQEGSSPLHF.

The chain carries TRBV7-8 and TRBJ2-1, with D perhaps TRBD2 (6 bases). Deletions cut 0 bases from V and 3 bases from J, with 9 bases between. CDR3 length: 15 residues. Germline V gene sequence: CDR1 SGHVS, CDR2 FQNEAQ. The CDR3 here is CASSLAGGVYNEQFF. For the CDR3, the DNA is TGTGCCAGCAGCTTAGCGGGGGGAGTCTACAATGAGCAGTTCTTC.

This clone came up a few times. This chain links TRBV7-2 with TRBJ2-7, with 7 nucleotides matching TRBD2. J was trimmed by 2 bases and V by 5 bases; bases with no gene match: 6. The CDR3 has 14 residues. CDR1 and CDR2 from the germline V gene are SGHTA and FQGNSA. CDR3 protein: CASSLSGPPYEQYF. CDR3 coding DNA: TGTGCCAGCAGCCTTAGCGGGCCCCCCTACGAGCAGTACTTC.